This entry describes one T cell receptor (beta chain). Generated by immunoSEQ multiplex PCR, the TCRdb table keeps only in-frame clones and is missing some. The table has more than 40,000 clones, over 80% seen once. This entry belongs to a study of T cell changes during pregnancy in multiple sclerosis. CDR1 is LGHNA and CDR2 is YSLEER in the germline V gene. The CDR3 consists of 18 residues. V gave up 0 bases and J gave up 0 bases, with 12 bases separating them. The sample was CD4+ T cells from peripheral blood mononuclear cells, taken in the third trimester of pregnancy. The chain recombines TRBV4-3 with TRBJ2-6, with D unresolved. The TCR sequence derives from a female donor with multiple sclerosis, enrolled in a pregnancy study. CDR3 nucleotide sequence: TGCGCCAGCAGCCAAGAAACAGACCTGGCCTCTGGGGCCAACGTCCTGACTTTC. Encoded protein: CASSQETDLASGANVLTF.